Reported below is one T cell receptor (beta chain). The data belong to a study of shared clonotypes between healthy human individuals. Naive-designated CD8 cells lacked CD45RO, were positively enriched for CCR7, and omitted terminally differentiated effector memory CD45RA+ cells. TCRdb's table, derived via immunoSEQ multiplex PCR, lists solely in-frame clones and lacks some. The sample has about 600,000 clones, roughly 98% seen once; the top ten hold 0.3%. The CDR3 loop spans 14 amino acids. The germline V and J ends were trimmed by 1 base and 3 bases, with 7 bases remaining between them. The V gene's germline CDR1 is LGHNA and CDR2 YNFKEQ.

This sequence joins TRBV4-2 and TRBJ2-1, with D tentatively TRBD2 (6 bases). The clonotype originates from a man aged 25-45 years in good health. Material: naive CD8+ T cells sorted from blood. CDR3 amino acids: CASSQVEGYNEQFF. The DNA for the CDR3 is TGTGCCAGCAGCCAAGTGGAGGGCTACAATGAGCAGTTCTTC.